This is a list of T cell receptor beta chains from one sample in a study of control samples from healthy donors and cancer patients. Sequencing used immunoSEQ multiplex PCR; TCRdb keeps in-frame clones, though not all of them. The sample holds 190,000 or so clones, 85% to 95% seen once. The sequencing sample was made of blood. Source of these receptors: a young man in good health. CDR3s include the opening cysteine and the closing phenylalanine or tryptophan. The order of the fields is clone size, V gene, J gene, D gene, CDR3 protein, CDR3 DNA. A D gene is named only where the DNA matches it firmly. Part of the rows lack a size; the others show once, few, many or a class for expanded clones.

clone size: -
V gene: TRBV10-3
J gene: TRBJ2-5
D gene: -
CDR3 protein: CAISDEGGVGTQYF
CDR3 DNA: TGTGCCATCAGTGATGAGGGCGGGGTGGGGACCCAGTACTTC

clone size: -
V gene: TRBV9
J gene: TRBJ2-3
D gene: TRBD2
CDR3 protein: CASSPSSGGALNTQYF
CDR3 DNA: TGTGCCAGCAGCCCCTCTAGCGGGGGGGCCCTAAATACGCAGTATTTT

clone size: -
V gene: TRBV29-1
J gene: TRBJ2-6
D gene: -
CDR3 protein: CSVEDRGTGANVLTF
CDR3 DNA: TGCAGCGTTGAAGATCGGGGTACCGGGGCCAACGTCCTGACTTTC

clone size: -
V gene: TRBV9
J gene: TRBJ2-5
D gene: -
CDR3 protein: CASSVGSGGTETQYF
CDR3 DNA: TGTGCCAGCAGCGTAGGTTCAGGGGGGACAGAGACCCAGTACTTC

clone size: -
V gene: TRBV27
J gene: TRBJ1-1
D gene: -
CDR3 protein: CASSLGGALGAFF
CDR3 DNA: TGTGCCAGCAGTTTAGGGGGGGCTCTTGGCGCTTTCTTT

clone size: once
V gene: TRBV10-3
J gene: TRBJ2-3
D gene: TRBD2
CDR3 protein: CAISGKGTSGESTDTQYF
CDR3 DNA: TGTGCCATCAGTGGGAAAGGGACTAGCGGCGAAAGCACAGATACGCAGTATTTT

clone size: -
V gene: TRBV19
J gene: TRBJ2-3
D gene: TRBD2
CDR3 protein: CASRTSGGDTQYF
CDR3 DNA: TGTGCCAGTAGGACTAGCGGGGGAGATACGCAGTATTTT

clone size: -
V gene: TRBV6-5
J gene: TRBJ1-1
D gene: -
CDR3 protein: CASSYSPGTEAFF
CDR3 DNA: TGTGCCAGCAGTTACTCCCCGGGGACTGAAGCTTTCTTT

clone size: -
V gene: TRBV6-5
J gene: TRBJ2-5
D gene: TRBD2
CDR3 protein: CASSFWTSGGETQYF
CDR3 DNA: TGTGCCAGCAGTTTCTGGACTAGCGGGGGAGAGACCCAGTACTTC

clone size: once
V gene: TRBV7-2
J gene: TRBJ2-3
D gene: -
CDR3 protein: CASSLVSGTDTQYF
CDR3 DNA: TGTGCCAGCAGCTTAGTTTCCGGCACAGATACGCAGTATTTT

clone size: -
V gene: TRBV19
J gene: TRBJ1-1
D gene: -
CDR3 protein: CASSFGRGVEAFF
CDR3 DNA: TGTGCCAGTAGCTTCGGAAGGGGAGTAGAAGCTTTCTTT

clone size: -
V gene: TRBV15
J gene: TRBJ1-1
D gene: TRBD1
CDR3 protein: CATSRLGQGNTEAFF
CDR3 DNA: TGTGCCACCAGCAGGTTGGGACAGGGGAACACTGAAGCTTTCTTT

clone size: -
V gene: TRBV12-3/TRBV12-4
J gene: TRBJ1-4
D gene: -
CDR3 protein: CASSTWGGEKLFF
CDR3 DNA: TGTGCCAGCAGTACGTGGGGGGGTGAAAAACTGTTTTTT

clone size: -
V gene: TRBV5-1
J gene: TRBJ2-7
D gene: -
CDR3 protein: CASSPSGSFYEQYF
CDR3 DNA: TGCGCCAGCAGCCCCTCCGGGTCCTTTTACGAGCAGTACTTC

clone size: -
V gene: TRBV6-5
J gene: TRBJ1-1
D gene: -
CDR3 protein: CASSYRQYPNTEAFF
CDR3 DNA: TGTGCCAGCAGTTACCGACAGTACCCGAACACTGAAGCTTTCTTT

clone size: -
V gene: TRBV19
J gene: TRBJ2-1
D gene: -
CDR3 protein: CASRPGPNPYNEQFF
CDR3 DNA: TGTGCCAGTAGGCCGGGTCCCAACCCTTACAATGAGCAGTTCTTC

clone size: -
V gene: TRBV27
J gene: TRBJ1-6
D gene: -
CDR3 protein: CASRQWGGRGSPLHF
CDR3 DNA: TGTGCCAGCAGACAATGGGGGGGGCGCGGTTCACCCCTCCACTTT

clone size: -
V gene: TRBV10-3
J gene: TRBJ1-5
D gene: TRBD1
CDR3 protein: CAISDGQGSNQPQHF
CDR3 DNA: TGTGCCATCAGTGACGGACAGGGGAGCAATCAGCCCCAGCATTTT

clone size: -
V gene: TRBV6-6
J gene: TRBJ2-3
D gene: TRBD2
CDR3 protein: CASSYSLRGADTQYF
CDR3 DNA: TGTGCCAGCAGTTACTCTTTGCGGGGGGCAGATACGCAGTATTTT

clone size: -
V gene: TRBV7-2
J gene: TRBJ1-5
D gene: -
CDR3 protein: CASSIRHGPNQPQHF
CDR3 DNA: TGTGCCAGCAGCATACGACACGGACCTAATCAGCCCCAGCATTTT

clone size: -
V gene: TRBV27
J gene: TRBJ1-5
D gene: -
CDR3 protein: CASRPDTAGPQHF
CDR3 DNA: TGTGCCAGCAGACCGGACACCGCCGGGCCCCAGCATTTT

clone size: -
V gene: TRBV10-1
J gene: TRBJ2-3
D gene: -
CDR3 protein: CASSDDGSTDTQYF
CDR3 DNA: TGCGCCAGCAGTGACGACGGGAGCACAGATACGCAGTATTTT

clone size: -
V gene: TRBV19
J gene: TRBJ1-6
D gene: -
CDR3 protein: CASSARGGTPSPLHF
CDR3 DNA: TGTGCCAGTAGTGCCCGGGGAGGGACACCTTCACCCCTCCACTTT

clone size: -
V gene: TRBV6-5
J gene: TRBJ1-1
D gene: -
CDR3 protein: CASIDRLNTEAFF
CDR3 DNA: TGTGCCAGCATCGACAGGTTGAACACTGAAGCTTTCTTT

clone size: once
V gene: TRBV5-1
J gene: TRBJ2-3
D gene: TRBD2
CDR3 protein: CASSPWTSGGADTQYF
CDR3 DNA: TGCGCCAGCAGCCCGTGGACTAGCGGGGGGGCAGATACGCAGTATTTT

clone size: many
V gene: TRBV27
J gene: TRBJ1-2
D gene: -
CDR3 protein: CASSFSGDGYTF
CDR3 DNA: TGTGCCAGCAGTTTTAGTGGCGATGGCTACACCTTC

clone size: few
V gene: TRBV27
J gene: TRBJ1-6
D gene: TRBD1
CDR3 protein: CASSPGTAFSPLHF
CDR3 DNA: TGTGCCAGCAGCCCCGGGACAGCTTTTTCACCCCTCCACTTT

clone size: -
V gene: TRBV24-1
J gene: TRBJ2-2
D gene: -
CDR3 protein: CATSDLGGTGELFF
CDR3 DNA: TGTGCCACCAGTGATTTGGGGGGGACCGGGGAGCTGTTTTTT

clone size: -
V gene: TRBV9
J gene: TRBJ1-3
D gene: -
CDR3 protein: CASSTSGRSSGNTIYF
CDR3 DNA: TGTGCCAGCAGCACCTCGGGCCGGTCCTCTGGAAACACCATATATTTT

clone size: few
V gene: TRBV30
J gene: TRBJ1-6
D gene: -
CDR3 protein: CAWGAGVRSPLHF
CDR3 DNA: TGTGCCTGGGGGGCCGGGGTTAGGTCACCCCTCCACTTT

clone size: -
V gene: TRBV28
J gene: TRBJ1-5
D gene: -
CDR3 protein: CASSLRPGSNQPQHF
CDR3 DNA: TGTGCCAGCAGTTTAAGGCCGGGTTCCAATCAGCCCCAGCATTTT

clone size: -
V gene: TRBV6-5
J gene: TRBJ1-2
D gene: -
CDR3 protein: CASSYTTDPYGYTF
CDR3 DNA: TGTGCCAGCAGTTACACCACAGATCCCTATGGCTACACCTTC

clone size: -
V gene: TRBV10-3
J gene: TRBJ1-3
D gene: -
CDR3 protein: CAIRQVSGNTIYF
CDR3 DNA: TGTGCCATCAGGCAGGTCTCTGGAAACACCATATATTTT

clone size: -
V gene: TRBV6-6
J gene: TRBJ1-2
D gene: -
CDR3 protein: CASSHQDGYGYTF
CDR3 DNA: TGTGCCAGCAGTCATCAGGACGGTTATGGCTACACCTTC

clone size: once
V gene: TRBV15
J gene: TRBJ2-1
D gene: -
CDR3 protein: CATSYGEGGSYEQFF
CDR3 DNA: TGTGCCACCAGCTACGGGGAGGGGGGAAGTTACGAGCAGTTCTTC

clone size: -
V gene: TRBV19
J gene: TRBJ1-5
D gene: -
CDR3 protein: CASSIRGTVNQPQHF
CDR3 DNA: TGTGCCAGTAGTATCCGTGGGACGGTGAATCAGCCCCAGCATTTT

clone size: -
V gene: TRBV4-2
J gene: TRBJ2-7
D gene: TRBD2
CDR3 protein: CASSHLGGKGLLYEQYF
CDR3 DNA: TGTGCCAGCAGCCACCTTGGGGGTAAGGGACTACTCTACGAGCAGTACTTC

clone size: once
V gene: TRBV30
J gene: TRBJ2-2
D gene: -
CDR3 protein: CAWSVHRVLDTGELFF
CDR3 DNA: TGTGCCTGGAGTGTACACCGGGTGTTGGACACCGGGGAGCTGTTTTTT

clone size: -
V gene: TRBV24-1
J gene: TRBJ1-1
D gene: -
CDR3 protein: CATSDLSQTEAFF
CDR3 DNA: TGTGCCACCAGTGATTTGTCACAGACTGAAGCTTTCTTT

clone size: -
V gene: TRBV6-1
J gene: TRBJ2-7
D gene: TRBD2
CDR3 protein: CASSEGTSNSYEQYF
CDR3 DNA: TGTGCCAGCAGTGAGGGGACTAGCAACTCCTACGAGCAGTACTTC

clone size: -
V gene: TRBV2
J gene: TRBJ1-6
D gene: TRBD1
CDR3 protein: CASRLIGQANSPLHF
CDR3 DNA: TGTGCCAGCAGGTTAATTGGACAGGCCAATTCACCCCTCCACTTT

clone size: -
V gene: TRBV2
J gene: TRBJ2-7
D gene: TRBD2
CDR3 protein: CASSGLAGGVQSYEQYF
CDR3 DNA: TGTGCCAGCAGTGGACTAGCGGGAGGAGTTCAATCCTACGAGCAGTACTTC

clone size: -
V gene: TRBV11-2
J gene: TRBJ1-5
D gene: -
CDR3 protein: CASSLQGPVSTQHF
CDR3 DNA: TGTGCCAGCAGCTTACAGGGGCCCGTTTCAACCCAGCATTTT

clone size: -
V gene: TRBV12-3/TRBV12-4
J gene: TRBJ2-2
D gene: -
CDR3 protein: CASSLNTGELFF
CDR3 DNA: TGTGCCAGCAGTTTAAACACCGGGGAGCTGTTTTTT

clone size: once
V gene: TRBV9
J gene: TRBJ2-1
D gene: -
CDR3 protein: CASSDNEQFF
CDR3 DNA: TGTGCCAGCAGCGACAATGAGCAGTTCTTC

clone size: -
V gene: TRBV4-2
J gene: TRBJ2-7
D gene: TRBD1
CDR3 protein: CASSLYYRGLNEQYF
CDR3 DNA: TGTGCCAGCAGCCTCTATTACAGGGGTTTGAACGAGCAGTACTTC